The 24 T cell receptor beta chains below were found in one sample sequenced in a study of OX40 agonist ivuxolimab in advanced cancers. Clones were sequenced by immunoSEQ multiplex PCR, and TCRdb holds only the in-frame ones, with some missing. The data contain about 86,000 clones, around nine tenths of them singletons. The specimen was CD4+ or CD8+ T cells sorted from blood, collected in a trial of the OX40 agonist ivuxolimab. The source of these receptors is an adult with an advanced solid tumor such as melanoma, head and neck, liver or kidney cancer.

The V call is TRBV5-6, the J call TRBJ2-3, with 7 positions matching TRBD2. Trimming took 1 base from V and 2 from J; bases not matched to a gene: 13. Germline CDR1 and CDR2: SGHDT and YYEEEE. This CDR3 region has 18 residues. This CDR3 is CASSLMAASGTITDTQYF. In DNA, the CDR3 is TGTGCCAGCAGCTTGATGGCGGCTAGCGGAACCATCACAGATACGCAGTATTTT.

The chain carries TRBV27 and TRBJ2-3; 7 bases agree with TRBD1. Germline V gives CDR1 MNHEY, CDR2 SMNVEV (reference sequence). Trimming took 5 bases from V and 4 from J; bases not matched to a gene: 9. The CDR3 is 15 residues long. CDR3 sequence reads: CASSPPRGWSDTQYF. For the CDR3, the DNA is TGTGCCAGCAGTCCCCCCAGGGGGTGGTCAGATACGCAGTATTTT.

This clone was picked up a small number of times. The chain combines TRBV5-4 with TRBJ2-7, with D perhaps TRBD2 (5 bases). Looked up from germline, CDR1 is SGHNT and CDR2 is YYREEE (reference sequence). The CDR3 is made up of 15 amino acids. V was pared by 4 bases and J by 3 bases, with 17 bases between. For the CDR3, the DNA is TGTGCCAGCAGCAGACCTCGGAGCGGCAGCTACGAGCAGTACTTC. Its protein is CASSRPRSGSYEQYF. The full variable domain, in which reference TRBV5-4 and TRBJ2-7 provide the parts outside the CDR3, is ETGVTQSPTHLIKTRGQQVTLRCSSQSGHNTVSWYQQALGQGPQFIFQYYREEENGRGNFPPRFSGLQFPNYSSELNVNALELDDSALYLCASSRPRSGSYEQYFGPGTRLTVT.

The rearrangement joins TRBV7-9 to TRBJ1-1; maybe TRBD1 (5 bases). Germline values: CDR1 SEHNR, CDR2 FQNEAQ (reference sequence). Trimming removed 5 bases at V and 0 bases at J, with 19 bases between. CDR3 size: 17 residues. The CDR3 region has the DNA TGTGCCAGCAGCCCAGTGGGGGGACGGACGATGAACACTGAAGCTTTCTTT. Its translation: CASSPVGGRTMNTEAFF.

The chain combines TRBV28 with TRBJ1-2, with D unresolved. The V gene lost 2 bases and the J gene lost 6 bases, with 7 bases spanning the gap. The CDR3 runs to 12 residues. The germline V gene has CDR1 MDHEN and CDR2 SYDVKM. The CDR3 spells CASSLEFHGYTF. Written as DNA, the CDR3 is TGTGCCAGCAGTTTAGAATTCCATGGCTACACCTTC.

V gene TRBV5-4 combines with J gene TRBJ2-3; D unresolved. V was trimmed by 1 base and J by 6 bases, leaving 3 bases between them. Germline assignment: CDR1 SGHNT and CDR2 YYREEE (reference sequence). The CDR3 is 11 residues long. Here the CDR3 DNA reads TGTGCCAGCAGCTTGAGGGATACGCAGTATTTT. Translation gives CASSLRDTQYF.

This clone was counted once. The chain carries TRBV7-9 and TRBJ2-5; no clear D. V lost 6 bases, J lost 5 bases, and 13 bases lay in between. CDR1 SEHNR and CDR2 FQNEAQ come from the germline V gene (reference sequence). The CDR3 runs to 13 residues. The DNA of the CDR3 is TGTGCCAGCAGGCCCTTAAGTGGGGAGACCCAGTACTTC. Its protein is CASRPLSGETQYF.

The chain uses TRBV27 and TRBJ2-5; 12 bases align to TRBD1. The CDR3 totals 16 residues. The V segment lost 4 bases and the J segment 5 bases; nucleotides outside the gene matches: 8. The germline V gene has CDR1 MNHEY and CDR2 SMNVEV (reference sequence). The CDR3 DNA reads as TGTGCCAGCAGTTCCGGGACAGGGGGCTTTCGTGAGACCCAGTACTTC. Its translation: CASSSGTGGFRETQYF.

This CDR3 is CASSLDRGAEAFF. The CDR3 nucleotides are TGTGCCAGCAGCTTGGACAGGGGAGCTGAAGCTTTCTTT. The V and J genes are TRBV7-9 and TRBJ1-1, with 9 bases lining up with TRBD1. This CDR3 comprises 13 residues. The germline CDR1 and CDR2 sequences are SEHNR and FQNEAQ (reference sequence). V lost 3 bases, J lost 6 bases, and 2 bases stayed unmatched. Full variable domain (rest looked up from reference TRBV7-9 and TRBJ1-1): DTGVSQNPRHKITKRGQNVTFRCDPISEHNRLYWYRQTLGQGPEFLTYFQNEAQLEKSRLLSDRFSAERPKGSFSTLEIQRTEQGDSAMYLCASSLDRGAEAFFGQGTRLTVV.

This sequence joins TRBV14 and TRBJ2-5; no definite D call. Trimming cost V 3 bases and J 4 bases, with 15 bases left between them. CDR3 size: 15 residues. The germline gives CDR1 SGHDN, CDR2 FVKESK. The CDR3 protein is CASSQPLGRVETQYF. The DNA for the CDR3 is TGTGCCAGCAGCCAGCCCCTCGGACGGGTAGAGACCCAGTACTTC.

In nucleotides, the CDR3 is TGTGCAAGGACAGAAGGCACGAGCTACACCTTC. Translation gives CARTEGTSYTF. The V call is TRBV30, the J call TRBJ1-2; weak D call: TRBD1 (6 bases). Germline-derived CDR1 and CDR2 are GTSNPN and SVGIG (reference sequence). This CDR3 comprises 11 residues.

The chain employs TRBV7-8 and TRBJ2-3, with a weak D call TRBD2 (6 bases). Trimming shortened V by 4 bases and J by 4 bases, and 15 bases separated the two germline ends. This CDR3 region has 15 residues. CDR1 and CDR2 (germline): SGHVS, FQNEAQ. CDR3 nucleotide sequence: TGTGCCAGCAGCTCACTCTCGGGGGAATCAGATACGCAGTATTTT. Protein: CASSSLSGESDTQYF.

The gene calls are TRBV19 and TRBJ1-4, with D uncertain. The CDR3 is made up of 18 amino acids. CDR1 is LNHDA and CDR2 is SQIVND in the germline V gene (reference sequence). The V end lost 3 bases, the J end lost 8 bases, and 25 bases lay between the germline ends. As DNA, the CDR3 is TGTGCCAGTAGTATGGATCGACTCCCCCCAGGTTCGGGCGAAAAACTGTTTTTT. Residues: CASSMDRLPPGSGEKLFF.

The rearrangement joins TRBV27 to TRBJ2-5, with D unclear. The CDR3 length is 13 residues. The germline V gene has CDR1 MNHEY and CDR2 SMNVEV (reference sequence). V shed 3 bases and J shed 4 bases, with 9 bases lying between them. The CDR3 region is CASSFGYRETQYF. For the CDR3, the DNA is TGTGCCAGCAGTTTCGGGTACAGAGAGACCCAGTACTTC.

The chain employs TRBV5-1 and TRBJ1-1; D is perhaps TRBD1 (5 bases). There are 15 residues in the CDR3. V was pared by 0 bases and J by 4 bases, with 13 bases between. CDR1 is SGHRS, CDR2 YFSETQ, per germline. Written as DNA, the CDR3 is TGCGCCAGCAGCTTGGCCGGGGCTGGGTCCACTGAAGCTTTCTTT. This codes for CASSLAGAGSTEAFF.

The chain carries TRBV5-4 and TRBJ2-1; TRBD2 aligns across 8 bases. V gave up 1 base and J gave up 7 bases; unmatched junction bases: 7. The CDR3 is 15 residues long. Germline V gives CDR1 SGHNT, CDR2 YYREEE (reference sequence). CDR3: CASSLTGGPQNEQFF. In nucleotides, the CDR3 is TGTGCCAGCAGCTTGACGGGGGGGCCTCAGAATGAGCAGTTCTTC.

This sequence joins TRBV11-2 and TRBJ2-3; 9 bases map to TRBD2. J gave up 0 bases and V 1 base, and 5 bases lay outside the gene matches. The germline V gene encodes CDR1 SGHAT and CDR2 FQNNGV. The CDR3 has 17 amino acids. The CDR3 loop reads CASSLGGLASSTDTQYF. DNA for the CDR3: TGTGCCAGCAGCTTAGGTGGACTAGCGTCGAGCACAGATACGCAGTATTTT.

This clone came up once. CDR3 amino acids: CASSQLAGGTYNEQFF. The CDR3 nucleotides are TGTGCCAGCAGTCAACTAGCGGGAGGGACCTACAATGAGCAGTTCTTC. The chain carries TRBV28 and TRBJ2-1; 13 bases agree with TRBD2. Trimming removed 5 bases from V and 2 bases from J; junction bases left unmatched: 3. CDR3 size: 16 residues. Germline V gene data show CDR1 as MDHEN and CDR2 as SYDVKM.

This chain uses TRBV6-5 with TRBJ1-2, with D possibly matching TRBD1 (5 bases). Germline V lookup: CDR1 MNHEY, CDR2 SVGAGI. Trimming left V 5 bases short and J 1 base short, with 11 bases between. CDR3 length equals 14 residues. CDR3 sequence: CASSRDFLNYGYTF. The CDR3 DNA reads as TGTGCCAGCAGTCGGGACTTCCTTAACTATGGCTACACCTTC.

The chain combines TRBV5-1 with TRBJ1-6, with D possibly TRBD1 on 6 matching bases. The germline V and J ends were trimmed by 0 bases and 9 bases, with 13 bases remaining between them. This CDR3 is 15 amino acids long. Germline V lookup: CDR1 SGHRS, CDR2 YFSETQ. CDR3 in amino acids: CASSLGGQLTSPLHF. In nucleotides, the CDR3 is TGCGCCAGCAGCTTGGGAGGACAGCTTACTTCACCCCTCCACTTT. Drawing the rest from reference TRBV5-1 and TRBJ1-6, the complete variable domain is KAGVTQTPRYLIKTRGQQVTLSCSPISGHRSVSWYQQTPGQGLQFLFEYFSETQRNKGNFPGRFSGRQFSNSRSEMNVSTLELGDSALYLCASSLGGQLTSPLHFGNGTRLTVT.

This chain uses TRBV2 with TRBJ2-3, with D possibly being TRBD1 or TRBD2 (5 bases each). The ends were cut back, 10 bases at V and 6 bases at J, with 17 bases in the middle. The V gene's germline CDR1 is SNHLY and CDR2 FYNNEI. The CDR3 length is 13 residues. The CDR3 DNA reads TGTGCCACCAACCGGGGCAAAGGGGATACGCAGTATTTT. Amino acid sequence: CATNRGKGDTQYF.

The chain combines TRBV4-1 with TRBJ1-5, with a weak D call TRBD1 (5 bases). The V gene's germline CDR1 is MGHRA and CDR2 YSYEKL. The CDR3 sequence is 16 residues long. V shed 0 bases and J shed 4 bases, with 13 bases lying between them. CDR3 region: CASSQDSGTPNQPQHF. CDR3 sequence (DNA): TGCGCCAGCAGCCAAGACTCCGGGACCCCAAATCAGCCCCAGCATTTT.

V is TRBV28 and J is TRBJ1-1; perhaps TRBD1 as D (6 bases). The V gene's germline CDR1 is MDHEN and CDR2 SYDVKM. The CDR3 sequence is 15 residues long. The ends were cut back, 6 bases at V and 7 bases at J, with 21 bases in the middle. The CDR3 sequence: CASSPTGYLTIEAFF. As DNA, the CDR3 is TGTGCCAGCAGCCCTACAGGGTACCTGACCATTGAAGCTTTCTTT. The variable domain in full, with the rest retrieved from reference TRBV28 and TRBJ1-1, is DVKVTQSSRYLVKRTGEKVFLECVQDMDHENMFWYRQDPGLGLRLIYFSYDVKMKEKGDIPEGYSVSREKKERFSLILESASTNQTSMYLCASSPTGYLTIEAFFGQGTRLTVV.

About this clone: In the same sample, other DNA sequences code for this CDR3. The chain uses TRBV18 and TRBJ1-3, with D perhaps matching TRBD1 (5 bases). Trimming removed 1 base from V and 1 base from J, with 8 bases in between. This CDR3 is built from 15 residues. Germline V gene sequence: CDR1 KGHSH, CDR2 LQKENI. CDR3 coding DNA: TGTGCCAGCTCACCACAACAGGCTTCTGGAAACACCATATATTTT. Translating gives CASSPQQASGNTIYF.